These 7 T cell receptor beta chains share one sample of origin, sequenced in a study of T cells in women clearing cervical HPV infection. Only in-frame clones appear in the TCRdb table, and some are missing; sequencing was by immunoSEQ multiplex PCR. There are some 40,000 clones in the sample, with around 6.5% held by the top ten. Sequencing was done on a sample of blood buffy coat. Receptors originate from a woman between 18 and 70 years old with a cervical HPV16 infection that either progressed to CIN3+ or cleared (not recorded which).

Concerning this clone itself: With the read ending 3 residues before the CDR3 end, the germline J gene is used to fill in that end. This chain links TRBV5-1 with TRBJ1-6; no reliable D call. The germline gives CDR1 SGHRS, CDR2 YFSETQ. The length of the CDR3 is 13 residues. The CDR3 bases that were read are TGCGCCAGCAGCTTGGAGGGCAATCAGCCC. Protein product: CASSLEGNQP. The full CDR3 protein is CASSLEGNQPLHF.

The chain's CDR3 is CAWSVGREKLFF. Incomplete CDR3 DNA: TGTGCCTGGAGTGTGGGCAGGGAAAAA. The chain combines TRBV30 with TRBJ1-4; D is uncertain. The read terminates 3 residues ahead of where the CDR3 ends, so the germline J gene completes it. V lost 0 bases and J lost 8, with 7 bases in between. Germline loops: CDR1 GTSNPN, CDR2 SVGIG (reference sequence). The CDR3 loop spans 12 amino acids.

In the case of this clone: The CDR3 extends 3 residues past the end of the read, so its final part is completed from the germline J gene. V gene TRBV19 combines with J gene TRBJ2-6, with 9 bases identical to TRBD1. The CDR3 covers 17 residues. CDR1 and CDR2 (germline): LNHDA, SQIVND (reference sequence). J was trimmed by 4 bases and V by 3 bases; bases with no gene match: 7. CDR3 sequence reads: CASSIGQGRKGANVLTF. CDR3 DNA (partial): TGTGCCAGTAGTATCGGACAGGGGAGAAAAGGGGCCAACGTC. Together with reference TRBV19 and TRBJ2-6, the CDR3 gives the full variable domain: DGGITQSPKYLFRKEGQNVTLSCEQNLNHDAMYWYRQDPGQGLRLIYYSQIVNDFQKGDIAEGYSVSREKKESFPLTVTSAQKNPTAFYLCASSIGQGRKGANVLTFGAGSRLTVL.

Comments on this clone: The read ends 3 residues shy of where the CDR3 ends; the end is completed using the germline J gene. The J gene is TRBJ2-2, the V gene TRBV2; D is unclear. The V end lost 8 bases, the J end lost 5 bases, and 12 bases lay between the germline ends. This CDR3 is built from 13 residues. Germline CDR1 and CDR2: SNHLY and FYNNEI. This chain's CDR3 is CASFGLRTGELFF. The covered CDR3 bases are TGTGCCAGCTTTGGTTTGAGGACCGGGGAG.

On this clone: The missing CDR3 end, 3 residues past where the read stops, is filled in from the germline J gene. The chain joins TRBV19 to TRBJ1-3, with 7 bases fitting TRBD1. The CDR3 length is 14 residues. V dropped 4 bases and J dropped 1; count of bases not matched to a gene: 1. CDR1 is LNHDA and CDR2 is SQIVND in the germline V gene (reference sequence). CDR3 residues: CASSTQGSGNTIYF. The DNA read from the CDR3 is TGTGCCAGTAGTACACAGGGGTCTGGAAACACC.

Regarding this clone: Read data end 3 residues before the CDR3 end; the end is taken from the germline J gene. V is TRBV2 and J is TRBJ1-1; no reliable D call. Germline CDR1 SNHLY, CDR2 FYNNEI. The CDR3 spans 13 residues. Trimming cost V 3 bases and J 1 base, with 6 bases left between them. CDR3 bases read: TGTGCCAGCAGTGATGGTAGGAACACTGAA. Translated, it gives CASSDGRNTE. The entire CDR3 protein is CASSDGRNTEAFF.

Notes on this clone: The sequenced fragment ends 3 residues before the CDR3 boundary, so the rest is inferred from the germline J gene. The V gene is TRBV20-1, the J gene TRBJ2-3; 8 bases agree with TRBD1. V trimming: 7 bases; J trimming: 1 base; junction bases outside the gene matches: 10. The V gene's germline CDR1 is DFQATT and CDR2 SNEGSKA (reference sequence). This CDR3 spans 15 amino acids. CDR3 amino acids: CSGPDRGQGTDTQYF. CDR3 DNA, as far as it was read: TGCAGTGGACCAGACAGGGGTCAAGGCACAGATACG.